Presented here are 31 T cell receptor beta chains from one specimen sequenced in a study of regulatory T cells in long-lasting Graves disease. Specified time point: newly diagnosed GD, antithyroid drugs for less than 3 months. With RNA extracted from PBMCs as input, the TCR library was made. Sequencing libraries for TCR beta were prepared with iRepertoire HTBI primers and Arm-PCR of CDR3 regions. TCRdb analysed the multiplex PCR reads with MiXCR anew, one entry per CDR3 protein. Of around 400,000 distinct CDR3 sequences in the sample, 15% to 18% are singletons; the top ten hold about a fifth. The sample was peripheral blood mononuclear cells (PBMCs), taken at new diagnosis, from a patient treated with antithyroid drugs. The receptors stem from a female donor with Graves disease.

A word on this clonotype: One base away lies a much larger clone, so this may be a sequencing read error. The chain links TRBV20-1 to TRBJ1-3, with a tentative D call TRBD1 (5 bases). The CDR3 length is 14 residues. Germline CDR1 reads DFQATT; CDR2 reads SNEGSKA (reference sequence). CDR3 DNA sequence: TGCAGTGCTAGAGATAGAACCCGGGGGAACACCTTATATTTT. Translated: CSARDRTRGNTLYF.

The sample holds many counts of this clonotype. This chain links TRBV9 with TRBJ1-4; TRBD1 matches at 8 bases. The CDR3 covers 15 residues. With V trimmed by 0 bases and J by 6 bases, 4 bases remained unmatched. Germline CDR1 is SGDLS and CDR2 is YYNGEE. CDR3 residues: CASSVGGQGDEKLFF. The CDR3 bases are TGTGCCAGCAGCGTAGGAGGACAGGGAGATGAAAAACTGTTTTTT.

This clonotype was recorded a few times. The rearrangement uses TRBV9 and TRBJ2-5; possibly TRBD1 or TRBD2 for D (6 bases each). Germline CDR1 SGDLS, CDR2 YYNGEE. V gave up 6 bases and J gave up 5 bases, with 20 bases separating them. This CDR3 region has 15 residues. This CDR3 reads CASTLGGTRGETQYF. The CDR3 nucleotides read TGTGCCAGCACCCTAGGGGGGACTCGAGGGGAGACCCAGTACTTC. Complete variable domain (other parts from reference TRBV9 and TRBJ2-5): DSGVTQTPKHLITATGQRVTLRCSPRSGDLSVYWYQQSLDQGLQFLIQYYNGEERAKGNILERFSAQQFPDLHSELNLSSLELGDSALYFCASTLGGTRGETQYFGPGTRLLVL.

This clonotype was recorded at least ten times. The chain combines TRBV27 with TRBJ1-6, with D tentatively TRBD1 (6 bases). V was clipped by 3 bases and J by 4 bases, with 7 bases between them. Germline-derived CDR1 and CDR2 are MNHEY and SMNVEV (reference sequence). The CDR3 is made up of 14 amino acids. CDR3 DNA: TGTGCCAGCAGTTTGGACAGTTATAATTCACCCCTCCACTTT. Its translation: CASSLDSYNSPLHF.

This clonotype has a count of ten or more. V gene TRBV6-2 or TRBV6-3 combines with J gene TRBJ2-5; no clear D. The germline CDR1 and CDR2 sequences are MNHEY and SVGEGT. The CDR3 sequence is 19 residues long. V shed 4 bases and J shed 4 bases, with 28 bases lying between them. CDR3 amino acids: CASSFVPGGVKLLTETQYF. DNA of the CDR3: TGTGCCAGCAGTTTCGTCCCCGGTGGAGTGAAGTTACTGACAGAGACCCAGTACTTC.

This clonotype has a handful of counts. V and J are TRBV18 and TRBJ2-7; 8 nucleotides agree with TRBD1. The CDR3 is 13 residues long. V was clipped by 11 bases and J by 2 bases; unmatched bases: 8. Germline lookup yields CDR1 KGHSH and CDR2 LQKENI. CDR3 amino acids: CAGRTTGAYEQYF. The DNA for the CDR3 is TGTGCCGGCCGTACGACAGGGGCCTACGAGCAGTACTTC.

This clonotype occurred many times. The chain couples TRBV20-1 to TRBJ1-6; weak D call: TRBD1 (5 bases). There are 14 residues in the CDR3. CDR1 is DFQATT and CDR2 is SNEGSKA in the germline V gene (reference sequence). The V gene lost 6 bases and the J gene lost 10 bases, with 19 bases spanning the gap. As DNA, the CDR3 is TGCAGTGCACCGGGGACCGGGAACCACTCACCCCTCCACTTT. This sequence encodes CSAPGTGNHSPLHF.

The gene calls are TRBV10-3 and TRBJ2-1; 12 bases fit TRBD2. CDR3 length: 16 residues. Germline V gives CDR1 ENHRY, CDR2 SYGVKD. V trimming: 10 bases; J trimming: 4 bases; junction bases outside the gene matches: 11. The CDR3 sequence: CASSRGLAGKYNEQFF. The CDR3 DNA reads TGTGCCAGCAGCCGCGGACTAGCGGGAAAGTACAATGAGCAGTTCTTC.

The rearrangement links TRBV28 to TRBJ2-2; TRBD1 might be the D (5 bases). Trimming took off 5 bases at V and 4 bases at J, with 17 bases between the two ends. The germline V gene encodes CDR1 MDHEN and CDR2 SYDVKM. The CDR3 is 16 amino acids. This CDR3 is CASSIPGRVFTGELFF. The CDR3 DNA follows: TGTGCCAGCAGTATACCCGGCAGGGTTTTCACCGGGGAGCTGTTTTTT.

V usage is TRBV11-2 and J usage is TRBJ2-1; 9 bases agree with TRBD1. Germline V CDR1 and CDR2: SGHAT, FQNNGV. V trimming: 2 bases; J trimming: 7 bases; junction bases outside the gene matches: 9. The CDR3 is 16 amino acids. The CDR3 DNA follows: TGTGCCAGCAGCTTAACGGGGACAGGGATGAGGAATGAGCAGTTCTTC. Amino acid sequence: CASSLTGTGMRNEQFF.

This clonotype appeared many times. The V gene is TRBV27, the J gene TRBJ2-1; 14 positions agree with TRBD2. The CDR3 covers 23 residues. The V gene end was trimmed by 4 bases and the J gene end by 0 bases; junction bases not matched to a gene: 20. Germline assignment: CDR1 MNHEY and CDR2 SMNVEV (reference sequence). CDR3 bases: TGTGCCAGCAGTTCCATCGTACGAAGCCCGGGACTAGCGGGGGATTCCTCCTACAATGAGCAGTTCTTC. Translating it yields CASSSIVRSPGLAGDSSYNEQFF.

About this clonotype: A much larger clone differs from this one at a single base, so this may be a read error. The chain employs TRBV7-9 and TRBJ2-3; D remains unclear. CDR1 and CDR2 (germline): SEHNR, FQNEAQ (reference sequence). The CDR3 runs to 12 residues. The CDR3 bases are TGTGCCAACAGCATATCCACAGATACGCAGTATTTT. Its protein product is CANSISTDTQYF.

In its sample, this clonotype was seen a few times. One end of the junction varies from germline; a read error may be responsible. The gene calls are TRBV12-3 or TRBV12-4 and TRBJ1-1; D unresolved. This CDR3 is built from 13 residues. The CDR3 DNA sequence: TGTGCCAGCAGTTTGTACCTGGGCACTGAAGCTCTCTTT. Encoded protein: CASSLYLGTEALF.

This clonotype was detected ten times or more. This chain connects TRBV29-1 to TRBJ2-1; 7 bases agree with TRBD2. The CDR3 consists of 15 residues. CDR1 is SQVTM, CDR2 ANQGSEA, per germline. The V gene end was trimmed by 6 bases and the J gene end by 0 bases; junction bases not matched to a gene: 8. CDR3 bases: TGCAGCGTCGTACTAGCGCAGAGCTCCTACAATGAGCAGTTCTTC. It yields the protein CSVVLAQSSYNEQFF.

This clonotype has ten or more counts. The V call is TRBV6-2 or TRBV6-3, the J call TRBJ2-3, with 10 nucleotides matching TRBD1. The CDR3 is 17 residues long. V dropped 7 bases and J dropped 7; count of bases not matched to a gene: 17. Germline V CDR1 and CDR2: MNHEY, SVGEGT. The CDR3: CASKRIPGTGAINTQYF. Written as DNA, the CDR3 is TGTGCCAGCAAAAGAATACCCGGGACAGGGGCGATTAATACGCAGTATTTT.

This clonotype came up many times. The chain couples TRBV7-2 to TRBJ1-5; D not certain. The germline V gene encodes CDR1 SGHTA and CDR2 FQGNSA. V was cut by 5 bases and J by 1 base, with 9 bases left in between. CDR3 length: 14 residues. DNA of the CDR3: TGTGCCAGCAGCCTGCCGGGGAGCAATCAGCCCCAGCATTTT. Protein product: CASSLPGSNQPQHF.

This clonotype showed up many times. The chain carries TRBV2 and TRBJ1-1, with no clear D. The V gene's germline CDR1 is SNHLY and CDR2 FYNNEI. V shed 5 bases and J shed 1 base, with 5 bases lying between them. The CDR3 contains 12 residues. The CDR3 region is CASSSWNTEAFF. CDR3 DNA sequence: TGTGCCAGCAGTTCATGGAACACTGAAGCTTTCTTT.

This clonotype was counted between two and nine times. The chain recombines TRBV9 with TRBJ1-5; D not certain. Germline V gene data show CDR1 as SGDLS and CDR2 as YYNGEE. Between the trimmed V and J ends, which lost 4 bases and 9 bases, there was a span of 14 bases. This CDR3 spans 13 amino acids. This CDR3 reads CASSPHSGRPQHF. The CDR3 bases are TGTGCCAGCAGCCCCCACAGTGGGCGGCCCCAGCATTTT. The entire variable domain, with the rest obtained from reference TRBV9 and TRBJ1-5, is as follows: DSGVTQTPKHLITATGQRVTLRCSPRSGDLSVYWYQQSLDQGLQFLIQYYNGEERAKGNILERFSAQQFPDLHSELNLSSLELGDSALYFCASSPHSGRPQHFGDGTRLSIL.

This clonotype was picked up a small number of times. J is TRBJ2-3 and V is TRBV30; D is tentatively TRBD1 or TRBD2 (6 bases each). Germline V gene lookup returns CDR1 GTSNPN and CDR2 SVGIG (reference sequence). V lost 2 bases to trimming and J lost 8 bases, with 23 bases between them. The CDR3 has 16 amino acids. The CDR3 reads CAWSPLPGTGRGTQYF. The CDR3 DNA reads TGTGCCTGGAGTCCGCTGCCGGGAACAGGGCGGGGTACGCAGTATTTT.

V and J are TRBV4-1 and TRBJ1-1, with D possibly being TRBD1 (6 bases). The V and J ends lost 2 bases and 0 bases respectively, with 22 bases between them. This CDR3 has 19 residues. Per the germline V gene, CDR1 is MGHRA and CDR2 is YSYEKL. In DNA form, the CDR3 reads TGCGCCAGCAGCCAAATCTCCCACCTTACCACAGGGTTGAACACTGAAGCTTTCTTT. Its protein is CASSQISHLTTGLNTEAFF.

J is TRBJ2-7 and V is TRBV3-1, with 11 bases lining up with TRBD1. Germline lookup yields CDR1 LGHDT and CDR2 YNNKEL (reference sequence). The CDR3 runs 16 residues. V was pared by 0 bases and J by 2 bases, with 3 bases of the junction left unmatched. The CDR3 spells CASSQDWGQGAYEQYF. CDR3 nucleotide sequence: TGTGCCAGCAGCCAAGATTGGGGACAGGGGGCCTACGAGCAGTACTTC.

J is TRBJ1-5 and V is TRBV18; no clear D gene. The germline CDR1 and CDR2 sequences are KGHSH and LQKENI. This CDR3 has 15 residues. The V end was cut by 0 bases, the J end by 5 bases, with 11 bases between. The CDR3 coding sequence is TGTGCCAGCTCACCACCCGACAAACCCGATCAGCCCCAGCATTTT. Its protein product is CASSPPDKPDQPQHF.

For this clonotype: This may come from a read error, since a much larger clone is one base off. This chain links TRBV11-2 with TRBJ2-1, with 9 bases matching TRBD2. Looked up from germline, CDR1 is SGHAT and CDR2 is FQNNGV. Losses at the gene ends were 5 bases for V and 8 bases for J; bases not matched to a gene: 10. The CDR3 totals 15 residues. CDR3 in amino acids: CASSPFSGSKDEQFF. CDR3 coding DNA: TGTGCCAGCAGCCCCTTTAGCGGGAGCAAGGATGAGCAGTTCTTC.

This clonotype has at least ten counts. V is TRBV12-3 or TRBV12-4 and J is TRBJ2-5; D unclear. V lost 6 bases to trimming and J lost 4 bases, with 3 bases between them. The CDR3 runs 10 residues. The CDR3 reads CASRGETQYF. In nucleotides, the CDR3 is TGTGCCAGCAGAGGAGAGACCCAGTACTTC.

Many counts were recorded for this clonotype. The rearrangement links TRBV10-3 to TRBJ1-3; TRBD1 might be the D (6 bases). The CDR3 is 15 residues long. Trimming stripped 6 bases from V and 0 bases from J, with 12 bases between. Looked up from germline, CDR1 is ENHRY and CDR2 is SYGVKD. The CDR3 DNA reads as TGTGCCATCAGACAGACAGGCGTCTCTGGAAACACCATATATTTT. This encodes CAIRQTGVSGNTIYF.

This clonotype was detected many times. The V call is TRBV5-1, the J call TRBJ2-1; the match to TRBD2 covers 9 bases. With 4 bases clipped from V and 7 bases from J, the junction kept 12 bases outside the gene matches. From germline, CDR1 is SGHRS and CDR2 YFSETQ. The CDR3 length is 16 residues. The CDR3 spells CASSHWAGGPVNEQFF. The CDR3 DNA reads TGCGCCAGCAGCCATTGGGCGGGAGGGCCGGTGAATGAGCAGTTCTTC.

This clonotype was seen ten or more times. This chain connects TRBV11-2 to TRBJ2-1; no firm D call. V was cut by 7 bases and J by 0 bases, with 13 bases left in between. The CDR3 covers 15 residues. Germline V gene lookup returns CDR1 SGHAT and CDR2 FQNNGV. As DNA, the CDR3 is TGTGCCAGCACCTCATTAACTCGCTCCTACAATGAGCAGTTCTTC. Translated: CASTSLTRSYNEQFF.

In this sample, this clonotype turned up many times. The CDR3 region is CASSFKGGGTEAFF. CDR3 DNA sequence: TGTGCCAGCAGTTTTAAAGGGGGGGGGACTGAAGCTTTCTTT. The chain uses TRBV28 and TRBJ1-1; a possible D gene is TRBD1 (6 bases). Trimming cost V 3 bases and J 5 bases, with 13 bases left between them. The CDR3 loop spans 14 amino acids. From germline, CDR1 is MDHEN and CDR2 SYDVKM.

This clonotype was recorded many times. The gene calls are TRBV20-1 and TRBJ2-1, with D tentatively TRBD1 (5 bases). Germline assignment: CDR1 DFQATT and CDR2 SNEGSKA (reference sequence). This CDR3 is built from 12 residues. The V end was cut by 1 base, the J end by 6 bases, with 7 bases between. CDR3: CSARGQFNEQFF. DNA of the CDR3: TGCAGTGCTAGAGGACAGTTCAATGAGCAGTTCTTC.

V and J are TRBV5-1 and TRBJ2-1; D tentatively fits TRBD1 or TRBD2 (5 bases each). The length of the CDR3 is 15 residues. Germline values: CDR1 SGHRS, CDR2 YFSETQ. V dropped 4 bases and J dropped 4 bases, with 15 bases sitting between them. For the CDR3, the DNA is TGCGCCAGCAGCGCTTCATGGGACGGATACAATGAGCAGTTCTTC. As protein: CASSASWDGYNEQFF.

This clonotype occurred many times. DNA of the CDR3: TGCGCCAGCAGCTTGGCAGGGCACGTCCCCGGGGAGCTGTTTTTT. It is translated as CASSLAGHVPGELFF. This chain links TRBV5-1 with TRBJ2-2, with D maybe TRBD1 (5 bases). There are 15 residues in the CDR3. Germline V CDR1 and CDR2: SGHRS, YFSETQ. V lost 0 bases, J lost 6 bases, and 12 bases lay in between.